Listed below are T cell receptor beta chains from one sample, sequenced in a study of T cell responses to AZD1222 COVID-19 vaccine. Produced via immunoSEQ multiplex PCR; TCRdb's table is partial and in-frame only. The sample shows about 170,000 clones, approximately 93% of them seen only once. The sequencing here drew on peripheral blood, taken on day 0 of AZD1222 vaccination. These receptors were obtained from an adult in good health. Each CDR3 is given with its conserved first and last residue. A D gene is named only where the DNA matches it firmly.

TRBJ2-7	TRBV19	-	TGTGCCAGTAGTATGAATTCCTACGAGCAGTACTTC	CASSMNSYEQYF
TRBJ2-5	TRBV5-1	TRBD2	TGCGCCAGCAGCTTGGGCGGGAGCGGGGAGACCCAGTACTTC	CASSLGGSGETQYF
TRBJ1-2	TRBV6-1	TRBD1	TGTGCCAGCAGTGGGGTGAGGGGGCAAGCGGGGTGGTATGGCTACACCTTC	CASSGVRGQAGWYGYTF
TRBJ2-1	TRBV11-2	-	TGTGCCAGCAGCCCCCACCGGGGGATTGGTCACAATGAGCAGTTCTTC	CASSPHRGIGHNEQFF
TRBJ2-3	TRBV4-1	TRBD2	TGCGCCAGTGGCCTAGCGGGAGAGGGCACAGATACGCAGTATTTT	CASGLAGEGTDTQYF
TRBJ1-2	TRBV10-2	TRBD1	TGCGCCAGCAGGGGGACAGGGGGAGACTATGGCTACACCTTC	CASRGTGGDYGYTF
TRBJ1-5	TRBV30	TRBD1	TGTGCCTGGAGCGGATTGGGACAGGGCGGTCAGCCCCAGCATTTT	CAWSGLGQGGQPQHF
TRBJ1-2	TRBV13	TRBD1	TGTGCCAGCAGCTCAAACAGGGGGCTCCTTTATGGCTACACCTTC	CASSSNRGLLYGYTF
TRBJ1-2	TRBV19	TRBD1	TGTGCCAGCCAGTACGCCGGGACAGCAAACGGCTACACCTTC	CASQYAGTANGYTF
TRBJ1-1	TRBV27	-	TGTGCCAGCAGCCACGGGGGGTGGCTGGAGGCTTTCTTT	CASSHGGWLEAFF
TRBJ2-7	TRBV30	-	TGTGCCTGGAGGCCAACGGCCGGGGAGCAGTACTTC	CAWRPTAGEQYF